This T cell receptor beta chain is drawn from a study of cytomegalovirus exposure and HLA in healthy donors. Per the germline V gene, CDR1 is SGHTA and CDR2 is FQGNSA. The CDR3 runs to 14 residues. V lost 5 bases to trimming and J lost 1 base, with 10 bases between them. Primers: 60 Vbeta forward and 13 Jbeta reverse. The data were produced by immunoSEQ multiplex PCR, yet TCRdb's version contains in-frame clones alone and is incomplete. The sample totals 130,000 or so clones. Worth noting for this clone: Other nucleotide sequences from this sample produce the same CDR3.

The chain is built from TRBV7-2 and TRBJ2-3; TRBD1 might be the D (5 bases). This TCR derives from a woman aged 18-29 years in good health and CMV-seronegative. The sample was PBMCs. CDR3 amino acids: CASSQGRGTDTQYF. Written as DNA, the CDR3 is TGTGCCAGCAGCCAGGGCAGGGGCACAGATACGCAGTATTTT.